Below are 28 T cell receptor beta chains sequenced from a single sample in a study of blood T cell repertoires in COVID-19. TCRdb's table, derived via immunoSEQ multiplex PCR, lists solely in-frame clones and lacks some. The sample lists some 240,000 clones, 75% to 90% occurring once. Input material: peripheral blood. Receptors originate from a woman in her sixties or seventies with COVID-19, enrolled during active disease.

The V call is TRBV11-2, the J call TRBJ2-7, with TRBD1 matching 12 bases. This CDR3 comprises 15 residues. V dropped 4 bases and J dropped 12; count of bases not matched to a gene: 13. Germline V CDR1 and CDR2: SGHAT, FQNNGV. The CDR3 nucleotides read TGTGCCAGCAGCTCCAGCACCGGGACAGGGGGCCGCCTGTACTTC. This sequence encodes CASSSSTGTGGRLYF.

This chain uses TRBV30 with TRBJ2-3; D is possibly TRBD2 (6 bases). CDR1 and CDR2 (germline): GTSNPN, SVGIG (reference sequence). CDR3 length equals 14 residues. With 4 bases removed from V and 3 bases from J, the gap between germline ends came to 14 bases. CDR3 coding DNA: TGTGCCTGGAAGGTCGGGGAGGCTACAGATACGCAGTATTTT. Its translation is CAWKVGEATDTQYF.

This clone was seen only once. This sequence joins TRBV11-3 and TRBJ2-1; 8 positions agree with TRBD1. The germline gives CDR1 SGHNT, CDR2 YENEEA. The CDR3 is 16 amino acids. Unmatched junction bases numbered 13, after V lost 5 bases and J lost 7 bases. CDR3 region: CASSPGDRNLLNEQFF. The CDR3 nucleotides are TGTGCCAGCAGCCCGGGGGACAGGAACCTTTTAAATGAGCAGTTCTTC.

V is TRBV27 and J is TRBJ1-1; D is undetermined. Germline CDR1 MNHEY, CDR2 SMNVEV (reference sequence). The CDR3 loop spans 15 amino acids. V lost 1 base and J lost 1, with 10 bases in between. CDR3 DNA: TGTGCCAGCAGTTTATGGGTGCGGGGGAACACTGAAGCTTTCTTT. This sequence encodes CASSLWVRGNTEAFF.

CDR3 nucleotide sequence: TGTGCCAGCAGCGAGGACTCCCAGCAGTTCTTC. Its translation: CASSEDSQQFF. The V call is TRBV5-6, the J call TRBJ2-1; maybe TRBD2 (5 bases). The germline CDR1 and CDR2 sequences are SGHDT and YYEEEE. This CDR3 contains 11 residues. Trimming took off 4 bases at V and 11 bases at J, with 10 bases between the two ends.

V is TRBV3-1 (or the pseudogene TRBV3-2) and J is TRBJ2-7, with 7 bases identical to TRBD2. The CDR3 spans 15 residues. Germline-derived CDR1 and CDR2 are LGHDT and YNNKEL (reference sequence). With 3 bases clipped from V and 6 bases from J, the junction kept 11 bases outside the gene matches. The CDR3 DNA follows: TGTGCCAGCAGCCAGGGAGGGACCTCCCGTCCCGAGCAGTACTTC. Encoded protein: CASSQGGTSRPEQYF.

The chain combines TRBV3-1 (or the pseudogene TRBV3-2) with TRBJ2-2, with D perhaps TRBD2 (6 bases). CDR3 length: 15 amino acids. Germline V CDR1 and CDR2: LGHDT, YNNKEL (reference sequence). V was trimmed by 7 bases and J by 0 bases, leaving 12 bases between them. CDR3 in amino acids: CASKPGLSNTGELFF. CDR3 coding DNA: TGTGCCAGCAAACCGGGACTCTCGAACACCGGGGAGCTGTTTTTT.

The CDR3 sequence is CAWSVTGGGQPQHF. In DNA form, the CDR3 reads TGTGCCTGGAGTGTTACAGGGGGCGGTCAGCCCCAGCATTTT. V gene TRBV30 combines with J gene TRBJ1-5; 9 bases match TRBD1. The CDR3 covers 14 residues. The trim removed 0 bases at V and 6 bases at J, leaving 3 bases unmatched. From germline, CDR1 is GTSNPN and CDR2 SVGIG (reference sequence).

This clone has a single count. The V gene is TRBV6-5, the J gene TRBJ2-7; tentative D call: TRBD1 (6 bases). The ends were cut back, 6 bases at V and 4 bases at J, with 16 bases in the middle. From germline, CDR1 is MNHEY and CDR2 SVGAGI. The CDR3 consists of 14 residues. As DNA, the CDR3 is TGTGCCAGCAGCTACGGGACACCGATTTACGAGCAGTACTTC. Translated, it gives CASSYGTPIYEQYF.

V and J are TRBV4-1 and TRBJ2-1, with 7 bases lining up with TRBD2. Germline V gives CDR1 MGHRA, CDR2 YSYEKL. CDR3 length: 17 amino acids. The ends lost 0 bases at V and 9 bases at J; junction bases unmatched: 14. The CDR3: CASSQDGRGTKFPEQFF. The CDR3 DNA sequence: TGCGCCAGCAGCCAAGACGGTAGAGGGACTAAGTTTCCTGAGCAGTTCTTC.

This clone was seen once. The rearrangement uses TRBV19 and TRBJ1-2; D perhaps matches TRBD1 (6 bases). V was trimmed by 3 bases and J by 6 bases, leaving 20 bases between them. The CDR3 covers 16 residues. Per germline, CDR1 LNHDA and CDR2 SQIVND (reference sequence). The CDR3 nucleotides read TGTGCCAGTAGTATTCGTGAGACTTCGGGGGGCAATGGCTACACCTTC. Residues: CASSIRETSGGNGYTF.

The gene calls are TRBV28 and TRBJ2-7, with 10 bases matching TRBD1. The V segment lost 3 bases and the J segment 7 bases; nucleotides outside the gene matches: 9. CDR3 size: 15 residues. The germline gives CDR1 MDHEN, CDR2 SYDVKM. The CDR3 DNA reads as TGTGCCAGCAGTTTTGGGACAGGGGAATCGGGGGAGCAGTACTTC. Encoded protein: CASSFGTGESGEQYF.

CDR3 bases: TGTGCCACCAGTGGCTCTACGACAGGGGGTCCTCAAGAGACCCAGTACTTC. Amino acid sequence: CATSGSTTGGPQETQYF. The chain joins TRBV24-1 to TRBJ2-5; 9 bases match TRBD1. The CDR3 is 17 amino acids. Per germline, CDR1 KGHDR and CDR2 SFDVKD. The V and J ends lost 5 bases and 2 bases, in that order; junction bases with no gene match: 11.

The DNA for the CDR3 is TGTGCCAGCAGCCCAGGGGGGCCTGAGCAGTTCTTC. Its protein product is CASSPGGPEQFF. This rearrangement joins TRBV7-3 to TRBJ2-1; maybe TRBD1 (7 bases). CDR1 is SGHTA, CDR2 FQGTGA, per germline. The CDR3 is made up of 12 amino acids. The V end lost 5 bases, the J end lost 9 bases, and 11 bases lay between the germline ends.

This clone has just one count. The chain employs TRBV15 and TRBJ2-5; perhaps TRBD2 as D (6 bases). V lost 3 bases and J lost 5, with 10 bases in between. Germline CDR1 is LNHNV and CDR2 is YYDKDF (reference sequence). The CDR3 totals 13 residues. The CDR3 DNA is TGTGCCACCAGCAGGTGGGGGAGGGAGACCCAGTACTTC. Its protein product is CATSRWGRETQYF.

The sample holds one count of this clone. The rearrangement links TRBV28 to TRBJ1-5; no clear D gene. V was pared by 5 bases and J by 7 bases, with 15 bases between. The germline V gene has CDR1 MDHEN and CDR2 SYDVKM. This CDR3 has 14 amino acids. The CDR3 protein is CASSLPGRQQPQHF. In DNA, the CDR3 is TGTGCCAGCAGTCTCCCCGGGAGGCAGCAGCCCCAGCATTTT.

The V and J genes are TRBV5-4 and TRBJ1-2, with a tentative D call TRBD1 (6 bases). CDR3 length: 14 residues. Germline CDR1 is SGHNT and CDR2 is YYREEE (reference sequence). V gave up 1 base and J gave up 3 bases, with 10 bases separating them. This chain's CDR3 is CASSLRTDYYGYTF. The CDR3 bases are TGTGCCAGCAGCTTGAGGACAGATTACTATGGCTACACCTTC.

This clone appeared a single time. The chain employs TRBV7-9 and TRBJ1-2; D gene unclear. CDR1 and CDR2 (germline): SEHNR, FQNEAQ (reference sequence). V was trimmed by 7 bases and J by 0 bases, leaving 9 bases between them. The CDR3 contains 13 residues. The CDR3 DNA follows: TGTGCCAGCAAGGAGGATTCTAACTATGGCTACACCTTC. Residues: CASKEDSNYGYTF.

V usage is TRBV30 and J usage is TRBJ1-3, with a tentative D call TRBD1 (5 bases). CDR3 length equals 13 residues. Trimming left V 4 bases short and J 1 base short, with 8 bases between. Germline V CDR1 and CDR2: GTSNPN, SVGIG (reference sequence). The DNA for the CDR3 is TGTGCCTGGAATTCAGGGTCTGGAAACACCATATATTTT. Translating it yields CAWNSGSGNTIYF.

The chain uses TRBV28 and TRBJ2-1; TRBD1 aligns across 9 bases. V was clipped by 6 bases and J by 8 bases; unmatched bases: 5. This CDR3 spans 13 amino acids. Germline CDR1 is MDHEN and CDR2 is SYDVKM. In DNA form, the CDR3 reads TGTGCCAGCAGGGGACAGGGATCCCATGAGCAGTTCTTC. Encoded protein: CASRGQGSHEQFF.

V is TRBV18 and J is TRBJ2-3, with 7 bases identical to TRBD1. The CDR3 loop spans 15 amino acids. Trimming took 4 bases from V and 2 from J; bases not matched to a gene: 6. Germline CDR1 reads KGHSH; CDR2 reads LQKENI. The CDR3 reads CASSLGQEHTDTQYF. The CDR3, as DNA: TGTGCCAGCTCACTAGGACAGGAACACACAGATACGCAGTATTTT.

The V call is TRBV27, the J call TRBJ2-5; 11 bases line up with TRBD2. The germline V gene encodes CDR1 MNHEY and CDR2 SMNVEV (reference sequence). Trimming took 5 bases from V and 5 from J; bases not matched to a gene: 4. The CDR3 loop spans 14 amino acids. CDR3 sequence (DNA): TGTGCCAGCAGTACGGGACTAGCGGAGGAGACCCAGTACTTC. This translates into CASSTGLAEETQYF.

The V gene is TRBV5-1, the J gene TRBJ2-2; 7 bases are shared with TRBD1. This CDR3 has 15 amino acids. Trimming removed 0 bases from V and 5 bases from J; junction bases left unmatched: 4. Germline lookup yields CDR1 SGHRS and CDR2 YFSETQ. Here the CDR3 reads CASSLVRQGTGELFF. The CDR3 nucleotides are TGCGCCAGCAGCTTGGTTCGACAGGGAACCGGGGAGCTGTTTTTT. The full variable domain, its missing parts supplied by reference TRBV5-1 and TRBJ2-2, is KAGVTQTPRYLIKTRGQQVTLSCSPISGHRSVSWYQQTPGQGLQFLFEYFSETQRNKGNFPGRFSGRQFSNSRSEMNVSTLELGDSALYLCASSLVRQGTGELFFGEGSRLTVL.

The chain joins TRBV5-1 to TRBJ1-5, with D tentatively TRBD1 (6 bases). The CDR3 runs to 15 residues. The germline V gene encodes CDR1 SGHRS and CDR2 YFSETQ. The ends were cut back, 3 bases at V and 1 base at J, with 11 bases in the middle. The CDR3 DNA sequence: TGCGCCAGCAGCTACGAGACAGGCAGCAATCAGCCCCAGCATTTT. Residues: CASSYETGSNQPQHF.

The genes are TRBV6-5 and TRBJ1-4; 7 positions agree with TRBD1. The trim removed 6 bases at V and 0 bases at J, leaving 4 bases unmatched. Germline-derived CDR1 and CDR2 are MNHEY and SVGAGI. The CDR3 has 15 residues. The DNA of the CDR3 is TGTGCCAGCAGAATTCAGGGGGCAACTAATGAAAAACTGTTTTTT. It yields the protein CASRIQGATNEKLFF.

J is TRBJ1-2 and V is TRBV28; D may be TRBD1 (6 bases). V dropped 8 bases and J dropped 4 bases, with 11 bases sitting between them. CDR1 is MDHEN and CDR2 is SYDVKM in the germline V gene. CDR3 length: 12 amino acids. In nucleotides, the CDR3 is TGTGCCAGCGAGACAGGAATCTATGGCTACACCTTC. Translated: CASETGIYGYTF.

This clone was found once. The V and J genes are TRBV5-1 and TRBJ2-5; TRBD1 aligns across 9 bases. V was pared by 0 bases and J by 5 bases, with 8 bases of the junction left unmatched. The CDR3 has 16 residues. The V gene's germline CDR1 is SGHRS and CDR2 YFSETQ. The CDR3 region has the DNA TGCGCCAGCAGCTTGGCGTGGGGACAGGGCGGGGAGACCCAGTACTTC. This codes for CASSLAWGQGGETQYF. The full variable domain, its missing parts supplied by reference TRBV5-1 and TRBJ2-5, is KAGVTQTPRYLIKTRGQQVTLSCSPISGHRSVSWYQQTPGQGLQFLFEYFSETQRNKGNFPGRFSGRQFSNSRSEMNVSTLELGDSALYLCASSLAWGQGGETQYFGPGTRLLVL.

The CDR3 DNA reads as TGTGCCAGCAGCCAACCGGGGGGTAACAATGAGCAGTTCTTC. It translates to CASSQPGGNNEQFF. The V and J genes are TRBV3-1 (or the pseudogene TRBV3-2) and TRBJ2-1; 7 bases fit TRBD2. The CDR3 sequence is 14 residues long. Germline CDR1 reads LGHDT; CDR2 reads YNNKEL (reference sequence). The trim removed 2 bases at V and 5 bases at J, leaving 3 bases unmatched.